Below are 7 T cell receptor beta chains sequenced from a single sample in a study of cytotoxic CD8 clonotypes in ibrutinib-treated CLL. This table comes from immunoSEQ multiplex PCR, and its TCRdb copy is limited to in-frame clones, with some not included. Among under 200,000 clones, roughly four fifths were seen once, and the ten largest hold about 4.6%. The sequencing used PBMCs, collected after 24 months of ibrutinib treatment. The receptor set was obtained from a human donor with chronic lymphocytic leukemia.

The J gene is TRBJ2-1, the V gene TRBV11-3; tentative D call: TRBD1 (7 bases). The CDR3 covers 18 residues. In germline, CDR1 is SGHNT, CDR2 YENEEA. V gave up 6 bases and J gave up 7 bases, with 28 bases separating them. For the CDR3, the DNA is TGTGCCAGCAGTGGATTAGGATTGCGGGGACAGTCCCCGAATGAGCAGTTCTTC. Amino acids: CASSGLGLRGQSPNEQFF.

This clone was detected only once. The chain joins TRBV14 to TRBJ1-2, with 10 bases that match TRBD1. Unmatched junction bases numbered 7, after V lost 2 bases and J lost 4 bases. Germline lookup yields CDR1 SGHDN and CDR2 FVKESK. The CDR3 length is 16 residues. This CDR3 reads CASSQSPGQGTYGYTF. For the CDR3, the DNA is TGTGCCAGCAGCCAATCTCCGGGACAGGGGACCTATGGCTACACCTTC.

Concerning this clone: Other DNA sequences from this sample encode an identical CDR3 as well. V usage is TRBV30 and J usage is TRBJ1-1, with a weak D call TRBD1 (5 bases). Germline-derived CDR1 and CDR2 are GTSNPN and SVGIG (reference sequence). The CDR3 loop spans 14 amino acids. The V gene lost 0 bases and the J gene lost 0 bases, with 8 bases spanning the gap. This CDR3 is CAWSVGTLNTEAFF. The DNA of the CDR3 is TGTGCCTGGAGTGTAGGGACGTTGAACACTGAAGCTTTCTTT.

The rearrangement links TRBV28 to TRBJ2-6; D call uncertain. Germline values: CDR1 MDHEN, CDR2 SYDVKM. V was trimmed by 10 bases and J by 1 base, leaving 11 bases between them. The CDR3 covers 14 residues. The CDR3: CATVGDSGANVLTF. The CDR3, as DNA: TGTGCCACCGTTGGGGATTCTGGGGCCAACGTCCTGACTTTC.

Here the CDR3 DNA reads TGTGCCAGCAGGGGGGGACTAGCGGGAGCATTATTGGGTGAGCAGTTCTTC. Residues: CASRGGLAGALLGEQFF. The chain couples TRBV5-4 to TRBJ2-1; 14 nucleotides line up with TRBD2. Trimming took 5 bases from V and 9 from J; bases not matched to a gene: 13. There are 17 residues in the CDR3. The germline CDR1 and CDR2 sequences are SGHNT and YYREEE (reference sequence).

The chain couples TRBV18 to TRBJ2-7; unclear D gene. V was shortened by 6 bases and J by 1 base, with 7 bases between the two germline ends. Germline V gives CDR1 KGHSH, CDR2 LQKENI. This CDR3 has 12 residues. This chain's CDR3 is CASSTGSYEQYF. Written as DNA, the CDR3 is TGTGCCAGCTCTACCGGGTCCTACGAGCAGTACTTC.

This chain joins TRBV9 and TRBJ2-3, with a tentative D call TRBD2 (6 bases). CDR3 size: 13 residues. Germline assignment: CDR1 SGDLS and CDR2 YYNGEE. With 4 bases removed from V and 4 bases from J, the gap between germline ends came to 10 bases. The CDR3 sequence is CASSRDFSDTQYF. CDR3 nucleotides: TGTGCCAGCAGCCGGGACTTCTCAGATACGCAGTATTTT.